Below are 27 T cell receptor beta chains sequenced from a single sample in a study of shared clonotypes between healthy human individuals. Clones were sequenced by immunoSEQ multiplex PCR, and TCRdb holds only the in-frame ones, with some missing. The sample has about 380,000 clones; 95% to 97% are singletons. The sample consisted of memory CD8+ T cells sorted from blood. This sample's subset: CD45RO+ cells pooled with CCR7-negative TemRA cells. All receptors come from a man in his thirties or forties in good health.

The rearrangement joins TRBV27 to TRBJ2-7; no reliable D call. Germline V CDR1 and CDR2: MNHEY, SMNVEV (reference sequence). Trimming removed 3 bases from V and 3 bases from J, with 3 bases in between. This CDR3 has 11 amino acids. CDR3 sequence reads: CASSFGYEQYF. The DNA of the CDR3 is TGTGCCAGCAGTTTCGGCTACGAGCAGTACTTC.

This chain connects TRBV9 to TRBJ2-3, with 7 bases that match TRBD2. Losses at the gene ends were 4 bases for V and 0 bases for J; bases not matched to a gene: 11. The CDR3 runs 17 residues. Germline V gene data show CDR1 as SGDLS and CDR2 as YYNGEE. CDR3 nucleotides: TGTGCCAGCAGCTCCTCAGCGGGAAGGAAGAGCACAGATACGCAGTATTTT. Its translation: CASSSSAGRKSTDTQYF. The whole variable domain, filled in from reference TRBV9 and TRBJ2-3, reads DSGVTQTPKHLITATGQRVTLRCSPRSGDLSVYWYQQSLDQGLQFLIQYYNGEERAKGNILERFSAQQFPDLHSELNLSSLELGDSALYFCASSSSAGRKSTDTQYFGPGTRLTVL.

This clone appeared once. The chain recombines TRBV27 with TRBJ2-3, with 10 bases that match TRBD1. Germline-derived CDR1 and CDR2 are MNHEY and SMNVEV (reference sequence). This CDR3 spans 15 amino acids. After removal of 5 bases from V and 3 bases from J, the junction contained 5 bases not matched to a gene. The CDR3 region has the DNA TGTGCCAGCAGTCTAAGGGACAGGGGAACAGATACGCAGTATTTT. This sequence encodes CASSLRDRGTDTQYF.

The CDR3 sequence: CATSRDPKRADTQYF. In DNA form, the CDR3 reads TGTGCCACCAGCAGGGACCCTAAGCGAGCAGATACGCAGTATTTT. V usage is TRBV15 and J usage is TRBJ2-3; unclear D gene. The CDR3 spans 15 residues. Germline V gives CDR1 LNHNV, CDR2 YYDKDF (reference sequence). V was cut by 3 bases and J by 4 bases, with 14 bases left in between.

The chain recombines TRBV27 with TRBJ2-3; 8 positions agree with TRBD2. This CDR3 spans 14 amino acids. Trimming took 6 bases from V and 4 from J; bases not matched to a gene: 6. Germline lookup yields CDR1 MNHEY and CDR2 SMNVEV (reference sequence). The DNA of the CDR3 is TGTGCCAGCAGGGCGGGAGGTTGGGCAGATACGCAGTATTTT. Translating it yields CASRAGGWADTQYF.

This sequence joins TRBV11-2 and TRBJ2-1, with TRBD1 matching over 8 bases. J was trimmed by 2 bases and V by 4 bases; bases with no gene match: 16. Germline V gives CDR1 SGHAT, CDR2 FQNNGV. The CDR3 extends over 19 amino acids. CDR3: CASSYRTGWTSSTYNEQFF. CDR3 in DNA: TGTGCCAGCAGCTACCGGACAGGGTGGACCTCTAGCACCTACAATGAGCAGTTCTTC.

About this clone itself: This same CDR3 is encoded by further DNA sequences in the sample. The chain uses TRBV11-2 and TRBJ2-1; D remains unclear. The V end lost 3 bases, the J end lost 0 bases, and 3 bases lay between the germline ends. The CDR3 runs 13 residues. Germline V lookup: CDR1 SGHAT, CDR2 FQNNGV. The chain's CDR3 is CASSLDSYNEQFF. The CDR3 DNA follows: TGTGCCAGCAGCTTGGACTCCTACAATGAGCAGTTCTTC. The whole variable domain, remainder taken from reference TRBV11-2 and TRBJ2-1, is EAGVAQSPRYKIIEKRQSVAFWCNPISGHATLYWYQQILGQGPKLLIQFQNNGVVDDSQLPKDRFSAERLKGVDSTLKIQPAKLEDSAVYLCASSLDSYNEQFFGPGTRLTVL.

The chain is built from TRBV2 and TRBJ1-2; D not resolved. The germline CDR1 and CDR2 sequences are SNHLY and FYNNEI. The V end lost 10 bases, the J end lost 7 bases, and 10 bases lay between the germline ends. The CDR3 consists of 10 residues. This CDR3 is CATKISGYTF. For the CDR3, the DNA is TGTGCCACCAAGATTAGTGGCTACACCTTC.

The chain carries TRBV10-1 and TRBJ1-5; D unclear. The CDR3 runs to 15 residues. Trimming pared 5 bases from V and 5 bases from J, leaving 16 bases between. Looked up from germline, CDR1 is WNHNN and CDR2 is SYGVQD (reference sequence). In nucleotides, the CDR3 is TGCGCCAGCAGTCACCGGGGAACAACTTATCAGCCCCAGCATTTT. Translation: CASSHRGTTYQPQHF.

V usage is TRBV7-9 and J usage is TRBJ1-3; D possibly corresponds to TRBD1 (6 bases). Germline CDR1 is SEHNR and CDR2 is FQNEAQ (reference sequence). The CDR3 spans 18 residues. V was shortened by 2 bases and J by 7 bases, with 24 bases between the two germline ends. The CDR3: CASSLWGADHLGRNTIYF. DNA for the CDR3: TGTGCCAGCAGCTTATGGGGGGCGGACCACCTGGGTCGGAACACCATATATTTT.

The chain combines TRBV11-2 with TRBJ2-1; 7 bases line up with TRBD1. The CDR3 contains 17 residues. In germline, CDR1 is SGHAT, CDR2 FQNNGV. The junction had 9 bases not matched to a gene; V was cut back by 2 bases and J by 2 bases. CDR3 amino acids: CASSLLRGQLPYNEQFF. The CDR3 DNA follows: TGTGCCAGCAGCTTATTGAGGGGACAGCTACCCTACAATGAGCAGTTCTTC.

The CDR3 spells CASSYGRGSGANVLTF. The CDR3 DNA is TGTGCCAGCAGCTACGGTCGGGGGTCTGGGGCCAACGTCCTGACTTTC. The V and J genes are TRBV6-5 and TRBJ2-6; maybe TRBD2 (6 bases). The CDR3 has 16 amino acids. The V end was cut by 6 bases, the J end by 1 base, with 13 bases between. Germline assignment: CDR1 MNHEY and CDR2 SVGAGI.

The chain is built from TRBV5-1 and TRBJ2-1; TRBD2 aligns across 10 bases. Germline V lookup: CDR1 SGHRS, CDR2 YFSETQ. The CDR3 sequence is 17 residues long. V dropped 0 bases and J dropped 8; count of bases not matched to a gene: 11. The CDR3 bases are TGCGCCAGCAGCTTGGAATCGAGCGGGAGGGCCGGAGATGAGCAGTTCTTC. This encodes CASSLESSGRAGDEQFF.

The chain recombines TRBV18 with TRBJ1-1; D possibly corresponds to TRBD1 (5 bases). The CDR3 spans 16 residues. Trimming shortened V by 3 bases and J by 1 base, and 15 bases separated the two germline ends. CDR1 and CDR2 (germline): KGHSH, LQKENI. This CDR3 is CASSPNGGGWNTEAFF. The CDR3 nucleotides are TGTGCCAGCTCACCTAATGGTGGGGGTTGGAACACTGAAGCTTTCTTT.

This chain connects TRBV6-6 to TRBJ2-3; no clear D. V lost 6 bases and J 4 bases, leaving 14 bases between the germline ends. Per germline, CDR1 MNHNY and CDR2 SVGAGI (reference sequence). CDR3 length: 14 amino acids. The CDR3 loop is CASSSSVVADTQYF. The CDR3 coding sequence is TGTGCCAGCAGCTCCTCGGTTGTCGCAGATACGCAGTATTTT.

This rearrangement joins TRBV7-2 to TRBJ2-1, with a tentative D call TRBD2 (5 bases). From germline, CDR1 is SGHTA and CDR2 FQGNSA. CDR3 length equals 12 residues. Between the trimmed V and J ends, which lost 7 bases and 7 bases, there was a span of 11 bases. In DNA form, the CDR3 reads TGTGCCAGCACCGAGGACTGGAATGAGCAGTTCTTC. This codes for CASTEDWNEQFF.

The chain employs TRBV5-4 and TRBJ2-7; D ambiguous. Germline V gene data show CDR1 as SGHNT and CDR2 as YYREEE (reference sequence). This CDR3 has 18 amino acids. V was trimmed by 5 bases and J by 3 bases, leaving 27 bases between them. The CDR3 loop is CASRSVGAGDITNYEQYF. The CDR3 nucleotides are TGTGCCAGCAGGTCTGTAGGAGCAGGCGATATAACTAACTACGAGCAGTACTTC.

The V gene is TRBV9, the J gene TRBJ2-7, with 9 bases fitting TRBD1. V shed 0 bases and J 6 bases; nucleotides not matched to a gene: 10. Germline V gene data show CDR1 as SGDLS and CDR2 as YYNGEE. The CDR3 is made up of 16 amino acids. The DNA of the CDR3 is TGTGCCAGCAGCGTAGCCGGGACAGGGCCTAGGGCCGAGCAGTACTTC. Translation gives CASSVAGTGPRAEQYF.

V and J are TRBV14 and TRBJ2-1; D is uncertain. Trimming removed 2 bases at V and 2 bases at J, with 4 bases between. The germline gives CDR1 SGHDN, CDR2 FVKESK. This CDR3 contains 13 residues. The CDR3 loop is CASSQLAYNEQFF. The CDR3, as DNA: TGTGCCAGCAGCCAACTAGCCTACAATGAGCAGTTCTTC.

For this clone: The sample contains more than one DNA sequence encoding this CDR3. In DNA, the CDR3 is TGCGCCAGCAGCTTCCTAGCGGGAGGGCCAGATACGCAGTATTTT. Its translation: CASSFLAGGPDTQYF. This chain uses TRBV5-1 with TRBJ2-3; 12 nucleotides line up with TRBD2. The germline V gene has CDR1 SGHRS and CDR2 YFSETQ. J lost 4 bases, V lost 2 bases, and 2 bases had no gene match. This CDR3 is built from 15 residues.

CDR3 sequence: CASSYSLTVFYGYTF. In DNA form, the CDR3 reads TGTGCCAGCAGTTACTCCCTGACAGTCTTCTATGGCTACACCTTC. V usage is TRBV6-5 and J usage is TRBJ1-2; a weak D match, TRBD1 (5 bases). V lost 0 bases and J 4 bases, leaving 12 bases between the germline ends. Germline values: CDR1 MNHEY, CDR2 SVGAGI. The CDR3 runs to 15 residues.

This chain uses TRBV28 with TRBJ1-5, with TRBD1 as a possible D gene (6 bases). The germline CDR1 and CDR2 sequences are MDHEN and SYDVKM. The CDR3 sequence is 16 residues long. V shed 1 base and J shed 3 bases, with 13 bases lying between them. The CDR3 sequence is CASSLSQTGPNQPQHF. The CDR3 DNA sequence: TGTGCCAGCAGTTTATCCCAGACAGGCCCCAATCAGCCCCAGCATTTT.

As for this clone: Other DNA variants within this sample encode the same CDR3. The gene calls are TRBV27 and TRBJ2-6; no definite D call. The CDR3 is 14 residues long. Trimming stripped 3 bases from V and 1 base from J, with 4 bases between. Germline assignment: CDR1 MNHEY and CDR2 SMNVEV (reference sequence). The CDR3 protein is CASSFLSGANVLTF. The CDR3 DNA reads as TGTGCCAGCAGTTTTCTGTCTGGGGCCAACGTCCTGACTTTC.

CDR3 coding DNA: TGTGCCAGCAGCTTGAGGGCCTACGAGCAGTACTTC. Protein: CASSLRAYEQYF. The chain has TRBV5-6 and TRBJ2-7; D unclear. The CDR3 is 12 amino acids. Trimming stripped 1 base from V and 2 bases from J, with 4 bases between. The germline V gene encodes CDR1 SGHDT and CDR2 YYEEEE.

This sequence joins TRBV7-9 and TRBJ1-4; unclear D gene. From germline, CDR1 is SEHNR and CDR2 FQNEAQ (reference sequence). This CDR3 is built from 12 residues. Trimming took 1 base from V and 7 from J, leaving 4 bases between them. The CDR3, as DNA: TGTGCCAGCAGCTTAGTTTTTGAAAAACTGTTTTTT. This codes for CASSLVFEKLFF.

The chain's CDR3 is CASSILAGGQTDTQYF. In DNA, the CDR3 is TGTGCCAGCAGCATACTAGCGGGAGGGCAAACAGATACGCAGTATTTT. The rearrangement uses TRBV7-6 and TRBJ2-3; TRBD2 matches at 13 bases. The CDR3 length is 16 residues. CDR1 is SGHVS, CDR2 FNYEAQ, per germline. V shed 5 bases, J shed 3 bases, and the junction held 5 bases outside the gene matches.

The V call is TRBV7-2, the J call TRBJ2-7; 7 bases line up with TRBD2. CDR1 SGHTA and CDR2 FQGNSA come from the germline V gene. The CDR3 has 18 residues. V trimming: 5 bases; J trimming: 6 bases; junction bases outside the gene matches: 22. CDR3 bases: TGTGCCAGCAGCCCAACCCCCCTCTACGGCGGGAGTTCGGGCGAGCAGTACTTC. Protein product: CASSPTPLYGGSSGEQYF.